Listed below are T cell receptor beta chains from one sample, sequenced in a study of technical replicates of blood from a handful of donors. The assay was immunoSEQ multiplex PCR, and TCRdb's table has in-frame clones only and misses some. The table shows about 68,000 clones, with approximately 97% occurring only once. The sample consisted of T cells isolated from PBMCs. The receptors come from a human donor in good health. The CDR3 runs from the conserved cysteine through the conserved F or W. A D gene is named only where the DNA matches it firmly. Not every row has a clone size; where given, it reads once, few, many or a size class.

NA	TRBV4-3	NA	TRBJ2-7	TGCGCCAGCAGCCGGCGACAGGGAGGCCCCTACGAGCAGTACTTC	CASSRRQGGPYEQYF
once	TRBV5-1	NA	TRBJ1-1	TGCGCCAGCAGCTTGGTCCCGGACAGTTGGGACACTGAAGCTTTCTTT	CASSLVPDSWDTEAFF
NA	TRBV25-1	TRBD2	TRBJ2-3	TGTGCCAGCAGTGACCCAGCGGGAGTGAGCACAGATACGCAGTATTTT	CASSDPAGVSTDTQYF
NA	TRBV7-2	TRBD2	TRBJ2-3	TGTGCCAGCAGCTTACTTAAACAGCGGGATCGGGTTGGGACAGATACGCAGTATTTT	CASSLLKQRDRVGTDTQYF
NA	TRBV28	NA	TRBJ2-3	TGTGCCAGCAGGCTAGCAGATACGCAGTATTTT	CASRLADTQYF
once	TRBV19	TRBD1	TRBJ2-7	TGTGCCAGTAGGATAGACAGGGGATCCTACGAGCAGTACTTC	CASRIDRGSYEQYF
NA	TRBV25-1	NA	TRBJ2-2	TGTGCCAGCAGGGCTACCGGGGAGCTGTTTTTT	CASRATGELFF
once	TRBV4-3	NA	TRBJ1-1	TGCGCCAGCAGCCTCCTGCTCACGGGGGGTGAAGCTTTCTTT	CASSLLLTGGEAFF
NA	TRBV27	NA	TRBJ2-7	TGTGCCAGCATCCCCCGCGGGATGGGGATCTACGAGCAGTACTTC	CASIPRGMGIYEQYF
NA	TRBV18	NA	TRBJ1-1	TGTGCCAGCTCCGCCGGGCAGGGTAACACTGAAGCTTTCTTT	CASSAGQGNTEAFF
NA	TRBV7-6	NA	TRBJ2-7	TGTGCCAGCAGCCCAGAGGGACTTAAAGGGAGGGAGCAGTACTTC	CASSPEGLKGREQYF
NA	TRBV7-2	TRBD1	TRBJ1-1	TGTGCCAGCAGCTTGGGACAGGGGGCCCCGAACACTGAAGCTTTCTTT	CASSLGQGAPNTEAFF
NA	TRBV5-1	NA	TRBJ2-7	TGCGCCAGCAACCCGGGCAGGGCCTCCTACGAGCAGTACTTC	CASNPGRASYEQYF
NA	TRBV29-1	TRBD2	TRBJ2-3	TGCAGCGCTATCCTAGCGGGAAACACAGATACGCAGTATTTT	CSAILAGNTDTQYF
once	TRBV27	NA	TRBJ2-7	TGTGCCAGCAGTTCGCGGGCAAGCTCCTACGAGCAGTACTTC	CASSSRASSYEQYF
NA	TRBV25-1	NA	TRBJ2-7	TGTGCCAGCAGTGTCCCCGGCTACGAGCAGTACTTC	CASSVPGYEQYF
NA	TRBV6-6	NA	TRBJ1-1	TGTGCCAGCAGCCGTACAGGGAACACTGAAGCTTTCTTT	CASSRTGNTEAFF
NA	TRBV11-2	TRBD1	TRBJ2-5	TGTGCCAGCACCGGGCGCGACAGGGGACTGGCGGTGACCCAGTACTTC	CASTGRDRGLAVTQYF
NA	TRBV9	TRBD2	TRBJ2-3	TGTGCCAGCAGCGTATCTATACCCGGACTAGCGGGAGTTGTGTATACGCAGTATTTT	CASSVSIPGLAGVVYTQYF
NA	TRBV7-2	NA	TRBJ2-7	TGTGCCAGCACCTCCGGGACAAGGCCCTACGAGCAGTACTTC	CASTSGTRPYEQYF
once	TRBV18	NA	TRBJ2-3	TGTGCCAGCTCACCTACTGATACGCAGTATTTT	CASSPTDTQYF
NA	TRBV6-5	NA	TRBJ2-3	TGTGCCAGCAGTAGACTAGCAGATACGCAGTATTTT	CASSRLADTQYF
NA	TRBV6-5	TRBD2	TRBJ2-7	TGTGCCAGCAGAACCGGGACTAGCGGGTGGTACGAGCAGTACTTC	CASRTGTSGWYEQYF
NA	TRBV5-8	NA	TRBJ1-1	TGTGCCAGCAGCTTGATGGGCCCGAACACTGAAGCTTTCTTT	CASSLMGPNTEAFF
NA	TRBV29-1	NA	TRBJ2-1	TGCAGCGTTGAACAGGGATTGTTCAATGAGCAGTTCTTC	CSVEQGLFNEQFF
NA	TRBV11-2	TRBD2	TRBJ2-7	TGTGCCAGCAGCCTAGGACTAGCGCAGGAGCAGTACTTC	CASSLGLAQEQYF
NA	TRBV12-2	NA	TRBJ2-7	TGTGCAAGTCGCTTAGCGTCTTTAACTAGCGGGAGGTACGAGCAGTACTTC	CASRLASLTSGRYEQYF
NA	TRBV7-9	TRBD2	TRBJ2-1	TGTGCCAGCAGCCCGGGGGGGAATGAGCAGTTCTTC	CASSPGGNEQFF
NA	TRBV4-1	TRBD2	TRBJ2-3	TGCGCCAGCAGGTCAGCGGGAGCAGATACGCAGTATTTT	CASRSAGADTQYF
NA	TRBV9	TRBD2	TRBJ2-1	TGTGCCAGCAGCATCACCTCCGGGACTAGCGGGAGAAATGAGCAGTTCTTC	CASSITSGTSGRNEQFF
NA	TRBV19	NA	TRBJ1-5	TGTGCCAGTAGTACGGGAAGCAATCAGCCCCAGCATTTT	CASSTGSNQPQHF
NA	TRBV7-8	TRBD2	TRBJ2-3	TGTGCCAGCAGCCTGGGACTAGCGACTAGCACAGATACGCAGTATTTT	CASSLGLATSTDTQYF
NA	TRBV18	TRBD1	TRBJ2-1	TGTGCCAGCTCACAACGGGACAGGAGGGAGCAGTTCTTC	CASSQRDRREQFF
NA	TRBV19	NA	TRBJ2-3	TGTGCCAGTCAAGACACAAACACAGATACGCAGTATTTT	CASQDTNTDTQYF
few	TRBV29-1	TRBD2	TRBJ2-5	TGCAGCGCCGGGGGACTAGCGAGGGGGGAGACCCAGTACTTC	CSAGGLARGETQYF
once	TRBV7-2	TRBD1	TRBJ1-2	TGTGCCAGCAGCCAAAGGGACAGAGTTAACTATGGCTACACCTTC	CASSQRDRVNYGYTF
NA	TRBV4-1	NA	TRBJ2-7	TGCGCCAGCAGCCAAACATCATCCTACGAGCAGTACTTC	CASSQTSSYEQYF
NA	TRBV29-1	NA	TRBJ2-7	TGCAGCGTTGGCCCGCGTTTCTCCTACGAGCAGTACTTC	CSVGPRFSYEQYF
NA	TRBV6-4	NA	TRBJ2-3	TGTGCCAGCAGTGACTCGAGTGCTTCTAGCACAGATACGCAGTATTTT	CASSDSSASSTDTQYF
NA	TRBV19	TRBD1	TRBJ1-2	TGTGCCAGTAGTATCGGGACAGGAAACTATGGCTACACCTTC	CASSIGTGNYGYTF
NA	TRBV6-6	TRBD2	TRBJ2-1	TGTGCCAGCAGTTACTCAACTAGCGGGTACTACAATGAGCAGTTCTTC	CASSYSTSGYYNEQFF
NA	TRBV28	TRBD2	TRBJ2-3	TGTGCCAGCTTTACCACAGGACTAGCGGGTTTTAGCACAGATACGCAGTATTTT	CASFTTGLAGFSTDTQYF
NA	TRBV7-6	TRBD1	TRBJ1-1	TGTGCCAGCAGCTTAGATTCCAGGGGGGCGAACACTGAAGCTTTCTTT	CASSLDSRGANTEAFF
NA	TRBV27	TRBD1	TRBJ2-2	TGTGCCAGCAAAGGGGGCGGTGCCCCGAACACCGGGGAGCTGTTTTTT	CASKGGGAPNTGELFF
once	TRBV6-5	NA	TRBJ2-1	TGTGCCAGCAGTTACTCCGGCTACAATGAGCAGTTCTTC	CASSYSGYNEQFF
NA	TRBV16	NA	TRBJ1-2	TGTGCCAGCAGCCAATCGGCGGGATCGGTTGGCTACACCTTC	CASSQSAGSVGYTF
NA	TRBV6-5	NA	TRBJ2-3	TGTGCCAGCAGTTTCCCCTACGGGACGCAGTATTTT	CASSFPYGTQYF
NA	TRBV30	TRBD1	TRBJ1-1	TGTGCCGCGGGACAGATCATGAACACTGAAGCTTTCTTT	CAAGQIMNTEAFF
NA	TRBV2	NA	TRBJ2-1	TGTGCCAGCACCCTGACTAGTTACAATGAGCAGTTCTTC	CASTLTSYNEQFF
once	TRBV19	NA	TRBJ1-2	TGTGCCAGTAGTATAGAGGACAGTAACTATGGCTACACCTTC	CASSIEDSNYGYTF
few	TRBV2	NA	TRBJ2-1	TGTGCCCGAGGGGGCAATGAGCAGTTCTTC	CARGGNEQFF
NA	TRBV5-4	TRBD1	TRBJ2-7	TGTGCCAGCAGCCCGGTCGGGCTGACAGGGACGTACGAGCAGTACTTC	CASSPVGLTGTYEQYF
NA	TRBV19	NA	TRBJ1-1	TGTGCCAGTAGTAGAGAAACCGGGACAATCGACTTGAACACTGAAGCTTTCTTT	CASSRETGTIDLNTEAFF
NA	TRBV18	NA	TRBJ1-2	TGTGCCAGCTCACCACCGGATCGACAGAACTATGGCTACACCTTC	CASSPPDRQNYGYTF
NA	TRBV29-1	TRBD1	TRBJ1-2	TGCAGCGCCCCGCCAACGGGACAGGGGGCGCGTCCTTATGGCTACACCTTC	CSAPPTGQGARPYGYTF
once	TRBV9	TRBD1	TRBJ2-4	TGTGCCAGCAGCGTAGGGGAAGGGGGCACCAAAAACATTCAGTACTTC	CASSVGEGGTKNIQYF
NA	TRBV7-2	NA	TRBJ2-3	TGTGCCAGCAGCCCGGCCGGGGCAGATACGCAGTATTTT	CASSPAGADTQYF
NA	TRBV19	TRBD2	TRBJ2-7	TGTGCCAGTAGATCCGCTAGGGACTACCCTTCCTACGAGCAGTACTTC	CASRSARDYPSYEQYF